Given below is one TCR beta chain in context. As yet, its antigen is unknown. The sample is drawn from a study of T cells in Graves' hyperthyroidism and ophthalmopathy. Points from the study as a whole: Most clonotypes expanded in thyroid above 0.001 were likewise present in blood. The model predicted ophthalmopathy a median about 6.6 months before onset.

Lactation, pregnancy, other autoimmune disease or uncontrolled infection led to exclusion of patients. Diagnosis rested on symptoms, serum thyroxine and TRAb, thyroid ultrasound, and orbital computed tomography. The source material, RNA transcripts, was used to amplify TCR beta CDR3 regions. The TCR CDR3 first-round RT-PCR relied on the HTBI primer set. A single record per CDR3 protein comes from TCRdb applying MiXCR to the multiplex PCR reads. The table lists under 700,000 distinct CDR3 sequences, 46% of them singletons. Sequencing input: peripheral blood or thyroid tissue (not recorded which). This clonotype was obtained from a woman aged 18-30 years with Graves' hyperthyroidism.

The CDR3, as DNA: TGCAGTGCTAGGGACAGCTTGGGCAATCAGCCCCAGCATTTT. It encodes CSARDSLGNQPQHF. V usage is TRBV20-1 and J usage is TRBJ1-5; D may be TRBD1 (6 bases). The length of the CDR3 is 14 residues. Between the trimmed V and J ends, which lost 3 bases and 2 bases, there was a span of 11 bases. Germline V CDR1 and CDR2: DFQATT, SNEGSKA (reference sequence).